This is a list of T cell receptor beta chains from one sample in a study of blood T cell repertoires in COVID-19. The protocol was immunoSEQ multiplex PCR, while the TCRdb copy is restricted to in-frame clones and leaves out a portion. The sample has under 350,000 clones; 85% to 90% are singletons. The sample taken for sequencing was PBMCs or T cells enriched from blood (not recorded which). The receptors here all came from a man between 25 and 39 years old who had recovered from COVID-19. The CDR3 runs from the conserved cysteine through the conserved F or W. Each record gives: D gene, V gene, clone size, J gene, CDR3 DNA, CDR3 protein. A D gene is named only where the DNA matches it firmly. The size of a clone is reported for some rows only, either as once, few or many, or as a class for expanded clones.

D: TRBD2
V: TRBV30
size: NA
J: TRBJ2-2
DNA: TGTGCCTGGAGTGTAGCGGGGGGCCCCGGGGAGCTGTTTTTT
CDR3: CAWSVAGGPGELFF

D: NA
V: TRBV6-5
size: NA
J: TRBJ1-4
DNA: TGTGCCAGCAGTTACTCACCCCCGGGAACTAATGAAAAACTGTTTTTT
CDR3: CASSYSPPGTNEKLFF

D: NA
V: TRBV3-1/TRBV3-2
size: few
J: TRBJ2-7
DNA: TGTGCCAGCAGCCAAGACCAGGGTAAGCAGTACTTC
CDR3: CASSQDQGKQYF

D: NA
V: TRBV5-1
size: NA
J: TRBJ1-1
DNA: TGCGCCAGCAGCTCGGTTGGAGGGCGGGAAGCTTTCTTT
CDR3: CASSSVGGREAFF

D: TRBD2
V: TRBV5-1
size: NA
J: TRBJ2-5
DNA: TGCGCCAGCAGCTTGGTGAGCGGGGGGGTACAAGAGACCCAGTACTTC
CDR3: CASSLVSGGVQETQYF

D: TRBD1
V: TRBV3-1/TRBV3-2
size: NA
J: TRBJ2-7
DNA: TGTGCCAGCAGCCCACTGGACAGGGGAAAGGACTACGAGCAGTACTTC
CDR3: CASSPLDRGKDYEQYF

D: NA
V: TRBV5-5
size: NA
J: TRBJ2-7
DNA: TGTGCCAGCAGCCACCTTGGGGACTGGTCATCCTACGAGCAGTACTTC
CDR3: CASSHLGDWSSYEQYF

D: NA
V: TRBV7-9
size: NA
J: TRBJ2-3
DNA: TGTGCCAGCAGCTTAAACTGGGCTCGGGATACGCAGTATTTT
CDR3: CASSLNWARDTQYF

D: NA
V: TRBV6-5
size: few
J: TRBJ1-2
DNA: TGTGCCAGCAGTTACGTTGGGGGGGGCTATGGCTACACCTTC
CDR3: CASSYVGGGYGYTF

D: TRBD1
V: TRBV10-3
size: NA
J: TRBJ1-1
DNA: TGTGCCATCAGTACAGGGGTGGTCACTGAAGCTTTCTTT
CDR3: CAISTGVVTEAFF